Shown below are 28 T cell receptor beta chains from a single sample sequenced in a study of T cell clonotyping in hematopoietic cell transplantation. Here immunoSEQ multiplex PCR was the method, and the copy in TCRdb shows in-frame clones only, minus some. The data hold tens of thousands of clones, with approximately 94% observed a single time. Time point meaning: recipient sample about 28 days before transplant, after cytoreduction. The sequenced sample was peripheral blood mononuclear cells, obtained before stem cell transplant. The receptors were gathered from a man aged 45 to 65 with acute myeloid leukemia. Some clones in this sample may be carry-over from other donors' samples.

The CDR3 DNA reads TGTGCCAGCAGCTTAGGCCTCGGCGGGGGGGTCCAAGAGACCCAGTACTTC. It yields the protein CASSLGLGGGVQETQYF. This rearrangement joins TRBV11-3 to TRBJ2-5; 9 nucleotides line up with TRBD2. The CDR3 runs to 17 residues. CDR1 SGHNT and CDR2 YENEEA come from the germline V gene. Losses at the gene ends were 1 base for V and 1 base for J; bases not matched to a gene: 7. The full variable domain, its missing parts supplied by reference TRBV11-3 and TRBJ2-5, is EAGVVQSPRYKIIEKKQPVAFWCNPISGHNTLYWYLQNLGQGPELLIRYENEEAVDDSQLPKDRFSAERLKGVDSTLKIQPAELGDSAVYLCASSLGLGGGVQETQYFGPGTRLLVL.

This rearrangement joins TRBV7-8 to TRBJ2-1; 7 bases agree with TRBD2. This CDR3 is built from 14 residues. Looked up from germline, CDR1 is SGHVS and CDR2 is FQNEAQ. Trimming took 4 bases from V and 5 from J; bases not matched to a gene: 5. CDR3 sequence reads: CASSSSGYNNEQFF. The CDR3 nucleotides are TGTGCCAGCAGCTCTAGCGGATATAACAATGAGCAGTTCTTC.

The J gene is TRBJ2-7, the V gene TRBV5-5, with a weak D call TRBD2 (5 bases). Per germline, CDR1 SGHKS and CDR2 YYEKEE (reference sequence). V lost 3 bases and J 2 bases, leaving 12 bases between the germline ends. The CDR3 length is 14 residues. Here the CDR3 DNA reads TGTGCCAGCAGCTCCCTCGGGATCCCCTACGAGCAGTACTTC. This translates into CASSSLGIPYEQYF.

This clone was observed a few times. This chain links TRBV19 with TRBJ2-6; D perhaps matches TRBD1 (6 bases). The CDR3 totals 16 residues. Germline lookup yields CDR1 LNHDA and CDR2 SQIVND (reference sequence). Trimming took 2 bases from V and 1 from J, leaving 9 bases between them. DNA for the CDR3: TGTGCCAGTAGTATAAACAGGGTATCTGGGGCCAACGTCCTGACTTTC. Encoded protein: CASSINRVSGANVLTF.

This clone was observed a single time. This chain connects TRBV28 to TRBJ1-6; tentatively, D is TRBD1 (6 bases). V lost 5 bases and J 7 bases, leaving 18 bases between the germline ends. CDR1 and CDR2 (germline): MDHEN, SYDVKM. The CDR3 totals 16 residues. The CDR3 loop is CASSPAWTEGNSPLHF. CDR3 DNA sequence: TGTGCCAGCAGTCCGGCATGGACAGAAGGAAATTCACCCCTCCACTTT. Full variable domain (remainder filled in from reference TRBV28 and TRBJ1-6): DVKVTQSSRYLVKRTGEKVFLECVQDMDHENMFWYRQDPGLGLRLIYFSYDVKMKEKGDIPEGYSVSREKKERFSLILESASTNQTSMYLCASSPAWTEGNSPLHFGNGTRLTVT.

As for this clone: At one boundary the junction diverges from the germline segment, which might be a read error. The V call is TRBV7-9, the J call TRBJ2-5; 8 nucleotides line up with TRBD1. The CDR3 extends over 11 amino acids. Germline V gene sequence: CDR1 SEHNR, CDR2 FQNEAQ (reference sequence). CDR3: CASSPGQGVDF. CDR3 bases: TGTGCCAGCAGCCCCGGACAGGGAGTGGACTTC.

This clone was seen a handful of times. This chain links TRBV7-2 with TRBJ2-3, with D possibly matching TRBD2 (7 bases). The V and J ends lost 0 bases and 0 bases respectively, with 19 bases between them. This CDR3 has 19 residues. Per the germline V gene, CDR1 is SGHTA and CDR2 is FQGNSA. The CDR3 region has the DNA TGTGCCAGCAGCTTAGCTGGGGGGGCGGACTACTCTAGCACAGATACGCAGTATTTT. Amino acids: CASSLAGGADYSSTDTQYF.

This rearrangement joins TRBV2 to TRBJ2-1, with 9 bases fitting TRBD1. J was trimmed by 6 bases and V by 1 base; bases with no gene match: 4. This CDR3 spans 15 amino acids. Germline V gene lookup returns CDR1 SNHLY and CDR2 FYNNEI. The CDR3 DNA follows: TGTGCCAGCAGTGAAGGTTGGGACAGGGCCAATGAGCAGTTCTTC. Translating it yields CASSEGWDRANEQFF.

The V and J genes are TRBV30 and TRBJ2-1; a possible D gene is TRBD2 (6 bases). There are 13 residues in the CDR3. The germline CDR1 and CDR2 sequences are GTSNPN and SVGIG (reference sequence). The V end was cut by 5 bases, the J end by 5 bases, with 13 bases between. The CDR3 protein is CAWRRGNDNEQFF. DNA for the CDR3: TGTGCCTGGCGCCGGGGGAACGACAATGAGCAGTTCTTC.

This clone has only one observation. The V call is TRBV2, the J call TRBJ2-5; 13 positions agree with TRBD2. This CDR3 comprises 18 residues. The junction had 14 bases not matched to a gene; V was cut back by 8 bases and J by 2 bases. CDR1 SNHLY and CDR2 FYNNEI come from the germline V gene. The CDR3 spells CASGTSGNPGVGQETQYF. The CDR3 DNA reads as TGTGCCAGCGGGACTAGCGGGAACCCTGGGGTGGGACAAGAGACCCAGTACTTC.

The chain is built from TRBV6-5 and TRBJ1-2; D is undetermined. The CDR3 loop spans 15 amino acids. V lost 1 base and J 2 bases, leaving 11 bases between the germline ends. CDR1 and CDR2 (germline): MNHEY, SVGAGI. The CDR3 protein is CASSYYYGSNYGYTF. The CDR3 DNA sequence: TGTGCCAGCAGTTACTATTACGGATCCAACTATGGCTACACCTTC.

The V call is TRBV30, the J call TRBJ2-1; maybe TRBD1 (5 bases). The V end was cut by 2 bases, the J end by 4 bases, with 6 bases between. Germline values: CDR1 GTSNPN, CDR2 SVGIG (reference sequence). The CDR3 loop spans 12 amino acids. CDR3 protein: CAWSRGYNEQFF. Here the CDR3 DNA reads TGTGCCTGGAGTAGGGGTTACAATGAGCAGTTCTTC.

V gene TRBV30 combines with J gene TRBJ2-7; D gene unclear. V was trimmed by 2 bases and J by 3 bases, leaving 11 bases between them. Per germline, CDR1 GTSNPN and CDR2 SVGIG (reference sequence). The CDR3 has 13 amino acids. The CDR3 spells CAWSMGSRYEQYF. CDR3 bases: TGTGCCTGGAGTATGGGTTCTCGCTACGAGCAGTACTTC.

This chain links TRBV29-1 with TRBJ2-1; TRBD2 matches 9 bases. The CDR3 has 15 residues. V shed 0 bases and J 2 bases; nucleotides not matched to a gene: 2. CDR1 is SQVTM and CDR2 is ANQGSEA in the germline V gene. The CDR3 is CSVEDAGGTYNEQFF. CDR3 nucleotides: TGCAGCGTTGAAGACGCGGGGGGGACCTACAATGAGCAGTTCTTC.

The chain links TRBV7-2 to TRBJ2-7; D gene ambiguous. Germline assignment: CDR1 SGHTA and CDR2 FQGNSA. CDR3 length: 14 amino acids. V lost 5 bases and J lost 2, with 13 bases in between. CDR3: CASSPIGFPYEQYF. CDR3 nucleotides: TGTGCCAGCAGCCCGATTGGGTTTCCCTACGAGCAGTACTTC. Filled out from reference TRBV7-2 and TRBJ2-7, the complete variable domain reads GAGVSQSPSNKVTEKGKDVELRCDPISGHTALYWYRQSLGQGLEFLIYFQGNSAPDKSGLPSDRFSAERTGGSVSTLTIQRTQQEDSAVYLCASSPIGFPYEQYFGPGTRLTVT.

The J gene is TRBJ2-2, the V gene TRBV27; D might be TRBD1 (6 bases). The CDR3 sequence is 14 residues long. The germline CDR1 and CDR2 sequences are MNHEY and SMNVEV (reference sequence). The germline V and J ends were trimmed by 2 bases and 6 bases, with 10 bases remaining between them. CDR3 sequence: CASSLGDTPGELFF. Written as DNA, the CDR3 is TGTGCCAGCAGTTTAGGGGACACCCCCGGGGAGCTGTTTTTT.

The V call is TRBV28, the J call TRBJ1-2; 12 bases align to TRBD1. This CDR3 spans 18 amino acids. The germline CDR1 and CDR2 sequences are MDHEN and SYDVKM. The ends lost 5 bases at V and 5 bases at J; junction bases unmatched: 15. The CDR3 DNA is TGTGCCAGCAGTCCGTTATACGGGACAGGGGGCGCGAGGTATGGCTACACCTTC. This sequence encodes CASSPLYGTGGARYGYTF.

The chain uses TRBV19 and TRBJ1-5; no reliable D call. The CDR3 loop spans 13 amino acids. Per the germline V gene, CDR1 is LNHDA and CDR2 is SQIVND (reference sequence). V shed 5 bases and J shed 4 bases, with 9 bases lying between them. The CDR3 spells CASSALLNQPQHF. CDR3 DNA: TGTGCCAGTAGTGCCCTTTTAAATCAGCCCCAGCATTTT.

The V call is TRBV4-1, the J call TRBJ2-1; 10 bases fit TRBD2. CDR1 and CDR2 (germline): MGHRA, YSYEKL. This CDR3 has 18 residues. The junction had 17 bases not matched to a gene; V was cut back by 4 bases and J by 8 bases. The CDR3 here is CASSRTLGSGRGRDEQFF. The CDR3 bases are TGCGCCAGCAGCCGCACGCTGGGCAGCGGGAGGGGTAGAGATGAGCAGTTCTTC.

V and J are TRBV11-3 and TRBJ2-1; D is perhaps TRBD1 or TRBD2 (5 bases each). Germline V gene data show CDR1 as SGHNT and CDR2 as YENEEA. CDR3 length equals 15 residues. V dropped 5 bases and J dropped 0 bases, with 11 bases sitting between them. CDR3 bases: TGTGCCAGCAGCGTCGGGACGGGCTCCTACAATGAGCAGTTCTTC. It is translated as CASSVGTGSYNEQFF.

The chain joins TRBV2 to TRBJ2-5; D possibly uses TRBD1 or TRBD2 (6 bases each). The germline V gene has CDR1 SNHLY and CDR2 FYNNEI. There are 13 residues in the CDR3. Trimming left V 7 bases short and J 9 bases short, with 18 bases between. CDR3 loop: CASTPVAEGAQYF. Written as DNA, the CDR3 is TGTGCCAGCACCCCGGTGGCGGAGGGGGCCCAGTACTTC.

The J gene is TRBJ2-5, the V gene TRBV30; D may be TRBD2 (6 bases). CDR3 length equals 14 residues. Germline V gene sequence: CDR1 GTSNPN, CDR2 SVGIG (reference sequence). Trimming stripped 2 bases from V and 4 bases from J, with 14 bases between. The CDR3 DNA reads as TGTGCCTGGAGTACCCCTTGGAGGGGAGAGACCCAGTACTTC. Its translation is CAWSTPWRGETQYF.

In its sample, this clone was seen once. V and J are TRBV6-4 and TRBJ2-3; 9 bases line up with TRBD2. The J segment lost 4 bases and the V segment lost 2 bases, leaving 4 bases of the junction unmatched. Per germline, CDR1 MRHNA and CDR2 SNTAGT. This CDR3 has 15 residues. The CDR3 region is CASSDPAGGADTQYF. The CDR3 DNA reads TGTGCCAGCAGTGACCCCGCGGGGGGGGCAGATACGCAGTATTTT.

The rearrangement joins TRBV5-6 to TRBJ2-3, with 11 bases lining up with TRBD2. V gave up 4 bases and J gave up 0 bases; unmatched junction bases: 4. CDR1 is SGHDT and CDR2 is YYEEEE in the germline V gene. The CDR3 loop spans 16 amino acids. Written as DNA, the CDR3 is TGTGCCAGCAGCCACGCTAGCGGGGGGAGCACAGATACGCAGTATTTT. Amino acid sequence: CASSHASGGSTDTQYF.

V usage is TRBV7-9 and J usage is TRBJ1-1; 7 bases align to TRBD1. In germline, CDR1 is SEHNR, CDR2 FQNEAQ (reference sequence). With V trimmed by 1 base and J by 7 bases, 3 bases remained unmatched. The CDR3 extends over 13 amino acids. The CDR3 loop reads CASSLGGDSEAFF. CDR3 DNA: TGTGCCAGCAGCTTAGGCGGGGACAGTGAAGCTTTCTTT.

The V and J genes are TRBV7-2 and TRBJ1-2; TRBD1 might be the D (5 bases). V shed 1 base and J shed 7 bases, with 7 bases lying between them. Germline CDR1 reads SGHTA; CDR2 reads FQGNSA. The CDR3 is 12 residues long. This CDR3 is CASSLGGLGYTF. The DNA for the CDR3 is TGTGCCAGCAGCTTAGGGGGCCTTGGCTACACCTTC. Using reference TRBV7-2 and TRBJ1-2 for the parts outside the CDR3, the full variable domain is GAGVSQSPSNKVTEKGKDVELRCDPISGHTALYWYRQSLGQGLEFLIYFQGNSAPDKSGLPSDRFSAERTGGSVSTLTIQRTQQEDSAVYLCASSLGGLGYTFGSGTRLTVV.

This clone was detected once. The chain joins TRBV7-2 to TRBJ1-5; tentative D call: TRBD1 (5 bases). Trimming cost V 0 bases and J 1 base, with 10 bases left between them. Germline V gene lookup returns CDR1 SGHTA and CDR2 FQGNSA. This CDR3 has 16 amino acids. The CDR3 nucleotides read TGTGCCAGCAGCTTAGCTACAGGACGAAGCAATCAGCCCCAGCATTTT. Translated, it gives CASSLATGRSNQPQHF.

The rearrangement uses TRBV27 and TRBJ1-2; 8 nucleotides agree with TRBD1. The germline CDR1 and CDR2 sequences are MNHEY and SMNVEV (reference sequence). The CDR3 is made up of 14 amino acids. V gave up 7 bases and J gave up 2 bases; unmatched junction bases: 6. In DNA, the CDR3 is TGTGCCAGCAAGCCCCGGACAGGGAACTATGGCTACACCTTC. Protein product: CASKPRTGNYGYTF.